These 25 T cell receptor beta chains share one sample of origin, sequenced in a study of spatial heterogeneity in lung cancer. Regarding time point: sample taken at primary tumor resection. TCRdb reanalysed the 5' RACE reads using MiXCR and keeps one entry per CDR3 protein. Here the sample spans approximately 52,000 distinct CDR3 sequences, about 5.8% being singletons. The sequencing used PBMCs, collected at surgery. All receptors come from a male donor with early-stage non-small cell lung cancer.

CDR3 protein: CASSGRGTDTQYF. CDR3 nucleotides: TGTGCCAGCAGCGGGAGAGGCACAGATACGCAGTATTTT. The chain carries TRBV3-1 and TRBJ2-3; maybe TRBD2 (5 bases). The germline CDR1 and CDR2 sequences are LGHDT and YNNKEL (reference sequence). The CDR3 is 13 residues long. V lost 5 bases and J lost 1, with 7 bases in between.

This clonotype was seen more than once but under ten times. V gene TRBV12-3 or TRBV12-4 combines with J gene TRBJ2-7; TRBD2 aligns across 15 bases. J lost 4 bases, V lost 5 bases, and 15 bases had no gene match. The CDR3 is made up of 19 amino acids. The CDR3 loop is CASSPTAGLAGGRGYEQYF. As DNA, the CDR3 is TGTGCCAGCAGTCCCACCGCTGGACTAGCGGGAGGGCGGGGGTACGAGCAGTACTTC.

A word on this clonotype: This sequence may be a read error, since a much larger clone differs from it by one base. The chain carries TRBV5-1 and TRBJ2-1; D not resolved. The CDR3 sequence is 16 residues long. V shed 0 bases and J shed 2 bases, with 12 bases lying between them. Germline CDR1 SGHRS, CDR2 YFSETQ. The CDR3, as DNA: TGCGCCAGCAGCTTGGGACGGGCGAAAACCTACAATGAGCAGTTCTTC. Translation gives CASSLGRAKTYNEQFF. The full variable domain, with the rest looked up from reference TRBV5-1 and TRBJ2-1, is KAGVTQTPRYLIKTRGQQVTLSCSPISGHRSVSWYQQTPGQGLQFLFEYFSETQRNKGNFPGRFSGRQFSNSRSEMNVSTLELGDSALYLCASSLGRAKTYNEQFFGPGTRLTVL.

This clonotype appeared a few times. The chain combines TRBV11-1 with TRBJ2-1, with D perhaps matching TRBD1 (5 bases). Germline V gene lookup returns CDR1 SGHAT and CDR2 FQDESV (reference sequence). V was pared by 5 bases and J by 4 bases, with 9 bases between. The CDR3 extends over 13 amino acids. The CDR3 region is CASSRTLYNEQFF. In DNA, the CDR3 is TGTGCCAGCAGCCGGACATTGTACAATGAGCAGTTCTTC.

This clonotype was seen at least ten times. The chain is built from TRBV20-1 and TRBJ2-7, with 11 nucleotides matching TRBD1. CDR1 and CDR2 (germline): DFQATT, SNEGSKA (reference sequence). The trim removed 6 bases at V and 4 bases at J, leaving 5 bases unmatched. The CDR3 has 13 residues. CDR3 coding DNA: TGCAGTGCCTACGGGACAGGGGGTTACGAGCAGTACTTC. It codes for CSAYGTGGYEQYF.

The table lists this clonotype with many counts. This chain connects TRBV7-2 to TRBJ1-5; tentative D call: TRBD1 (6 bases). The germline V gene encodes CDR1 SGHTA and CDR2 FQGNSA. Trimming cost V 0 bases and J 1 base, with 10 bases left between them. This CDR3 has 16 amino acids. CDR3: CASSLAGAISNQPQHF. The CDR3 region has the DNA TGTGCCAGCAGCTTAGCGGGGGCAATAAGCAATCAGCCCCAGCATTTT.

This clonotype was counted many times. The chain couples TRBV20-1 to TRBJ2-3, with D tentatively TRBD2 (5 bases). V was trimmed by 1 base and J by 5 bases, leaving 7 bases between them. CDR1 and CDR2 from the germline V gene are DFQATT and SNEGSKA (reference sequence). This CDR3 is built from 12 residues. CDR3: CSARGTQDTQYF. The CDR3 DNA sequence: TGCAGTGCTAGAGGGACTCAAGATACGCAGTATTTT.

A few counts support this clonotype. The chain's CDR3 is CASSGGQTYEQYF. CDR3 bases: TGTGCCAGCAGCGGGGGACAGACCTACGAGCAGTACTTC. The J gene is TRBJ2-7, the V gene TRBV9; 7 bases are shared with TRBD1. Germline V gene data show CDR1 as SGDLS and CDR2 as YYNGEE. The CDR3 consists of 13 residues. Trimming at V came to 3 bases and at J to 2 bases, leaving 2 bases not matched to a gene.

This clonotype was seen ten or more times. This rearrangement joins TRBV2 to TRBJ1-2, with a tentative D call TRBD1 (6 bases). This CDR3 contains 15 residues. Germline lookup yields CDR1 SNHLY and CDR2 FYNNEI. V gave up 5 bases and J gave up 2 bases, with 15 bases separating them. The CDR3 region is CASSIRPGQNYGYTF. The CDR3, as DNA: TGTGCCAGCAGTATACGCCCGGGACAAAACTATGGCTACACCTTC.

This clonotype was counted many times. The chain carries TRBV20-1 and TRBJ2-1; 8 bases fit TRBD2. Germline loops: CDR1 DFQATT, CDR2 SNEGSKA (reference sequence). The V and J ends lost 0 bases and 8 bases, in that order; junction bases with no gene match: 12. CDR3 size: 16 residues. The CDR3 region has the DNA TGCAGTGCTAGAGATTCAGGGCGGGAGGCCGTCGATGAGCAGTTCTTC. As protein: CSARDSGREAVDEQFF.

This clonotype was seen repeatedly, ten times or more. The V gene is TRBV20-1, the J gene TRBJ2-1; D is uncertain. V was pared by 6 bases and J by 0 bases, with 12 bases between. The germline gives CDR1 DFQATT, CDR2 SNEGSKA (reference sequence). The CDR3 covers 14 residues. The CDR3 region is CSAIKGSSYNEQFF. For the CDR3, the DNA is TGCAGTGCCATCAAAGGAAGCTCCTACAATGAGCAGTTCTTC.

This clonotype was counted at least ten times. V gene TRBV30 combines with J gene TRBJ2-1; D might be TRBD1 (5 bases). The CDR3 runs to 11 residues. From germline, CDR1 is GTSNPN and CDR2 SVGIG (reference sequence). V gave up 4 bases and J gave up 10 bases, with 11 bases separating them. The DNA for the CDR3 is TGTGCCTGGAAGCTGAAGGGGGAGCAGTTCTTC. This codes for CAWKLKGEQFF.

The chain is built from TRBV25-1 and TRBJ2-6; D not resolved. CDR1 is MGHDK, CDR2 SYGVNS, per germline. Trimming pared 8 bases from V and 0 bases from J, leaving 14 bases between. This CDR3 has 16 residues. CDR3: CASSFPSSSGANVLTF. The CDR3 coding sequence is TGTGCCAGCTCTTTCCCCAGCAGCTCTGGGGCCAACGTCCTGACTTTC.

This clonotype was seen ten or more times. This rearrangement joins TRBV3-1 to TRBJ2-7; no clear D. CDR1 LGHDT and CDR2 YNNKEL come from the germline V gene (reference sequence). This CDR3 contains 12 residues. Trimming removed 0 bases at V and 3 bases at J, with 3 bases between. The CDR3 is CASSQEGYEQYF. The CDR3 bases are TGTGCCAGCAGCCAAGAAGGCTACGAGCAGTACTTC.

This clonotype has a count of ten or more. The V and J genes are TRBV7-9 and TRBJ2-3; 14 bases fit TRBD2. Germline lookup yields CDR1 SEHNR and CDR2 FQNEAQ (reference sequence). The CDR3 sequence is 15 residues long. V lost 4 bases to trimming and J lost 4 bases; unmatched junction nucleotides: 1. CDR3 residues: CASSSTSGRADTQYF. CDR3 sequence (DNA): TGTGCCAGCAGCTCGACTAGCGGGAGGGCAGATACGCAGTATTTT.

This clonotype has ten or more counts. V usage is TRBV29-1 and J usage is TRBJ2-1; TRBD2 aligns across 7 bases. CDR3 length equals 12 residues. V shed 1 base, J shed 12 bases, and the junction held 6 bases outside the gene matches. Germline values: CDR1 SQVTM, CDR2 ANQGSEA. The CDR3 DNA is TGCAGCGTTGAAGGGGAGCGGGATAGGCAGTTCTTC. Translating it yields CSVEGERDRQFF.

This clonotype was observed many times. The V call is TRBV20-1, the J call TRBJ1-1, with a weak D call TRBD1 (6 bases). This CDR3 spans 14 amino acids. The V gene lost 0 bases and the J gene lost 0 bases, with 8 bases spanning the gap. Germline V CDR1 and CDR2: DFQATT, SNEGSKA (reference sequence). The CDR3 nucleotides are TGCAGTGCTAGAGACAGGGGTTTGAACACTGAAGCTTTCTTT. It translates to CSARDRGLNTEAFF.

The J gene is TRBJ2-5, the V gene TRBV20-1; 7 nucleotides agree with TRBD2. CDR3 length: 16 residues. J lost 4 bases, V lost 0 bases, and 11 bases had no gene match. Looked up from germline, CDR1 is DFQATT and CDR2 is SNEGSKA (reference sequence). In DNA, the CDR3 is TGCAGTGCTAGAGATTACGTCCAGCGGGGACTAGAGACCCAGTACTTC. It translates to CSARDYVQRGLETQYF.

There are a few counts of this clonotype. The chain employs TRBV20-1 and TRBJ2-3; D remains ambiguous. Between the trimmed V and J ends, which lost 5 bases and 6 bases, there was a span of 6 bases. This CDR3 contains 10 residues. In germline, CDR1 is DFQATT, CDR2 SNEGSKA (reference sequence). Written as DNA, the CDR3 is TGCAGTGCTGTAGAGGATACGCAGTATTTT. Its protein product is CSAVEDTQYF.

This clonotype was recorded many times. J is TRBJ2-2 and V is TRBV5-8, with 7 bases fitting TRBD1. Germline V gene lookup returns CDR1 SGHTS and CDR2 YDEGEE. After removal of 0 bases from V and 7 bases from J, the junction contained 9 bases not matched to a gene. The length of the CDR3 is 16 residues. The CDR3 loop reads CASSLARGSIDGELFF. The CDR3, as DNA: TGTGCCAGCAGCTTGGCCAGGGGGAGTATTGACGGGGAGCTGTTTTTT.

This clonotype came up once. The chain joins TRBV7-9 to TRBJ2-3, with TRBD2 matching over 9 bases. Trimming cost V 0 bases and J 3 bases; bases outside gene matches: 4. Germline-derived CDR1 and CDR2 are SEHNR and FQNEAQ (reference sequence). There are 16 residues in the CDR3. The CDR3 DNA reads as TGTGCCAGCAGCTTAGCGGCGGGAGGGAGGACAGATACGCAGTATTTT. Its protein is CASSLAAGGRTDTQYF.

The sample holds many counts of this clonotype. The chain couples TRBV4-3 to TRBJ2-7; D may be TRBD1 (5 bases). Germline CDR1 and CDR2: LGHNA and YSLEER. The CDR3 runs 14 residues. With 6 bases removed from V and 0 bases from J, the gap between germline ends came to 12 bases. CDR3 sequence reads: CASSLDSLSYEQYF. The CDR3 nucleotides read TGCGCCAGCAGTTTAGACAGCCTCTCCTACGAGCAGTACTTC.

As regards this clonotype: A single base separates this from a much larger clone, so it may be a read error. The chain is built from TRBV28 and TRBJ1-5; 8 bases map to TRBD1. The J segment lost 7 bases and the V segment lost 5 bases, leaving 13 bases of the junction unmatched. CDR3 length: 16 amino acids. CDR1 MDHEN and CDR2 SYDVKM come from the germline V gene. In DNA, the CDR3 is TGTGCCAGCAGTGCTGGACAGGGACGACATGGCCAGCCCCAGCATTTT. It is translated as CASSAGQGRHGQPQHF.

This clonotype was seen repeatedly, ten times or more. This chain links TRBV27 with TRBJ2-3, with D unresolved. Between the trimmed V and J ends, which lost 4 bases and 2 bases, there was a span of 10 bases. The CDR3 is 14 residues long. From germline, CDR1 is MNHEY and CDR2 SMNVEV (reference sequence). The CDR3 DNA reads as TGTGCCAGCAGTTCGGTTTTCCCCACAGATACGCAGTATTTT. Its protein is CASSSVFPTDTQYF.

This clonotype has ten or more counts. V usage is TRBV19 and J usage is TRBJ2-2; 7 positions match TRBD1. Germline-derived CDR1 and CDR2 are LNHDA and SQIVND (reference sequence). Trimming cost V 6 bases and J 0 bases; bases outside gene matches: 7. The CDR3 has 16 amino acids. CDR3 coding DNA: TGTGCCAGTAGCCGCTCCGGGACAGCGAACACCGGGGAGCTGTTTTTT. Translation gives CASSRSGTANTGELFF.